What follows are 5 T cell receptor beta chains derived from one specimen sequenced in a study of blood T cell repertoires in COVID-19. Assay: immunoSEQ multiplex PCR; the TCRdb copy retains only in-frame clones and omits some. Among some 150,000 clones listed, roughly 90% were seen once. Input material: peripheral blood. These receptors all stem from a woman in her sixties with active or convalescent COVID-19.

The V and J genes are TRBV29-1 and TRBJ1-2, with unresolved D. Trimming took off 7 bases at V and 8 bases at J, with 20 bases between the two ends. Germline assignment: CDR1 SQVTM and CDR2 ANQGSEA. This CDR3 has 13 residues. The CDR3 protein is CSGVKVVGEGYTF. Written as DNA, the CDR3 is TGCAGCGGGGTGAAGGTTGTTGGAGAGGGCTACACCTTC.

This chain links TRBV18 with TRBJ2-7, with D possibly TRBD2 on 7 matching bases. The germline V and J ends were trimmed by 5 bases and 2 bases, with 16 bases remaining between them. CDR1 and CDR2 from the germline V gene are KGHSH and LQKENI. There are 15 residues in the CDR3. CDR3 bases: TGTGCCAGCTCAGAGGGGGGAGGGTCCCCCTACGAGCAGTACTTC. Protein product: CASSEGGGSPYEQYF.

With regard to this clone: At the DNA level, this CDR3 is encoded by other sequences in the same sample as well. The rearrangement joins TRBV18 to TRBJ2-3; possible D gene TRBD2, 6 bases. Germline CDR1 and CDR2: KGHSH and LQKENI. V was trimmed by 1 base and J by 1 base, leaving 6 bases between them. The CDR3 contains 14 residues. CDR3 amino acids: CASSPLAGTDTQYF. Here the CDR3 DNA reads TGTGCCAGCTCACCACTAGCGGGCACAGATACGCAGTATTTT.

V gene TRBV19 combines with J gene TRBJ1-3; 7 nucleotides align to TRBD1. The V segment lost 6 bases and the J segment 3 bases; nucleotides outside the gene matches: 5. This CDR3 contains 14 residues. Germline values: CDR1 LNHDA, CDR2 SQIVND (reference sequence). CDR3 DNA sequence: TGTGCCAGTAGCATGACAGGGCTTGGAAACACCATATATTTT. Its translation: CASSMTGLGNTIYF.

The V gene is TRBV7-9, the J gene TRBJ1-2; TRBD1 matches 8 bases. The CDR3 is 13 amino acids. In germline, CDR1 is SEHNR, CDR2 FQNEAQ (reference sequence). J lost 8 bases, V lost 5 bases, and 7 bases had no gene match. As DNA, the CDR3 is TGTGCCAGCAGCCAAGGGGGACAGGACGGCTACACCTTC. Its protein is CASSQGGQDGYTF.